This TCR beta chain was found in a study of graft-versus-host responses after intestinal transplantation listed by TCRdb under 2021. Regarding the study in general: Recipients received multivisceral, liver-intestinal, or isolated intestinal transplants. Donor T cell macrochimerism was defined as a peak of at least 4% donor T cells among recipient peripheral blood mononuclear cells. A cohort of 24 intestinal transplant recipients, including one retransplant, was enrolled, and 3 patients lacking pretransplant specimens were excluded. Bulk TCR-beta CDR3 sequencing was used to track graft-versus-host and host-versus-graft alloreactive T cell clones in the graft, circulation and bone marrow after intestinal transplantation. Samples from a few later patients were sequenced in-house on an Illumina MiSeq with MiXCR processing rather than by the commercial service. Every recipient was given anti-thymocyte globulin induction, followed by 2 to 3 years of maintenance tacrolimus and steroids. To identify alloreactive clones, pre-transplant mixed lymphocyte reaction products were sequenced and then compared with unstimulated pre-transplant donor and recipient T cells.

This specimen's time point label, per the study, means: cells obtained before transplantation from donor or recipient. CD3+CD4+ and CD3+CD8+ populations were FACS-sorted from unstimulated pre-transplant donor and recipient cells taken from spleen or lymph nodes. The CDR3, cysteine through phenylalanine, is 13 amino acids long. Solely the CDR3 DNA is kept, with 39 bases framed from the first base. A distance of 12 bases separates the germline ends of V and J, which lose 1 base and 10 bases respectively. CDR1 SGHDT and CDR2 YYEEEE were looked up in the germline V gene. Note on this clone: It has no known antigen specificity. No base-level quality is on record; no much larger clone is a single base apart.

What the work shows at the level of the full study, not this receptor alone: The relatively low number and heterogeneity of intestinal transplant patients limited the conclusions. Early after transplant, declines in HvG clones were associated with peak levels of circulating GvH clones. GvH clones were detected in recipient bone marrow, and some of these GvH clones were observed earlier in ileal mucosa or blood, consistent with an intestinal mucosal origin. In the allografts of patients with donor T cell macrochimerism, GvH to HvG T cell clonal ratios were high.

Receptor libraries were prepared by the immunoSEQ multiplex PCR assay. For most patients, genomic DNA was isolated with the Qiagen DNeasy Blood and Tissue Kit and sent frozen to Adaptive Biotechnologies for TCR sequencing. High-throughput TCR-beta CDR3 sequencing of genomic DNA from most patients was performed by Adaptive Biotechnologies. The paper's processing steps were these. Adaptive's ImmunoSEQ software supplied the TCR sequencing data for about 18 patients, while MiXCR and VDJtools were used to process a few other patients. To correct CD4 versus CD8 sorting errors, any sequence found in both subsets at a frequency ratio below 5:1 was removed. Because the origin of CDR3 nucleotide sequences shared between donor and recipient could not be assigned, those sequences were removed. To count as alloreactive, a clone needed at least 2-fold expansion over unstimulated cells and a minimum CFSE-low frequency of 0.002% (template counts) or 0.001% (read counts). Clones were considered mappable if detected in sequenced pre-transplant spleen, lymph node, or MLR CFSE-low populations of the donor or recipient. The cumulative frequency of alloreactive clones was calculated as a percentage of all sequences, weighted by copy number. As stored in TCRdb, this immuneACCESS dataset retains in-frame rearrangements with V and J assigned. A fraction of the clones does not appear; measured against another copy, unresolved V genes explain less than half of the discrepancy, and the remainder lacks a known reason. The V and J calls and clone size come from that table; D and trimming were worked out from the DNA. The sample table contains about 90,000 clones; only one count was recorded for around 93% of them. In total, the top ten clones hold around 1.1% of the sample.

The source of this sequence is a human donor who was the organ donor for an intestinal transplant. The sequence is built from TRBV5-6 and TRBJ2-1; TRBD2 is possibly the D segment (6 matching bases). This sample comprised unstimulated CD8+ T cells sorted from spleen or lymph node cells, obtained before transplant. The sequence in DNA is TGTGCCAGCAGCTTGTCTATCGGGAGCGAGCAGTTCTTC. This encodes CASSLSIGSEQFF.